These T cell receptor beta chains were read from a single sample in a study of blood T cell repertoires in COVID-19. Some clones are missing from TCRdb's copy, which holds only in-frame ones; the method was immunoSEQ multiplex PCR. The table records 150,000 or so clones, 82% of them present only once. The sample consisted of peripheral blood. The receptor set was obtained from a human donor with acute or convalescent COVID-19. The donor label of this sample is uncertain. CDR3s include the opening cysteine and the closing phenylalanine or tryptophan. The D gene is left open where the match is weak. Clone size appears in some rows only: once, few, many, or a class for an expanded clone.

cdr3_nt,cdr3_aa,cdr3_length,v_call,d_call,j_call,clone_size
TGCGCCAGCAGTGGGCGCGGGGGCGCGGGAGAGTTCTTC,CASSGRGGAGEFF,13,TRBV10-1,-,TRBJ2-1,-
TGTGCCAGTAGTATCCCGGGACAGCCCTACGAGCAGTACTTC,CASSIPGQPYEQYF,14,TRBV19,TRBD1,TRBJ2-7,-
TGTGCCAGCAGCTTAGTCGGACTTAGGTTGAGCACTGAAGCTTTCTTT,CASSLVGLRLSTEAFF,16,TRBV7-8,-,TRBJ1-1,-
TGTGCCAGCAGCTTGGCGGGACAGGTTAACAATGAGCAGTTCTTC,CASSLAGQVNNEQFF,15,TRBV5-5,TRBD1,TRBJ2-1,-
TGTGCCATCAGAAGTAGCGGGGGGTCATTACGCACAGATACGCAGTATTTT,CAIRSSGGSLRTDTQYF,17,TRBV10-3,TRBD2,TRBJ2-3,once
TGTGCCAGCTCAGACCGGGACAGGGGGAATTATGGCTACACCTTC,CASSDRDRGNYGYTF,15,TRBV18,TRBD1,TRBJ1-2,-
TGTGCCAGCAGCCTCGACAGACCAGATACGCAGTATTTT,CASSLDRPDTQYF,13,TRBV7-2,-,TRBJ2-3,-
TGTGCCAGCAGTTACTCCGGGACAGGGGAACAGAATGGCTACACCTTC,CASSYSGTGEQNGYTF,16,TRBV6-5,TRBD1,TRBJ1-2,-
TGTGCCAGCAGCTTGCGAGGTGCAGGGATCAATCAGCCCCAGCATTTT,CASSLRGAGINQPQHF,16,TRBV7-9,-,TRBJ1-5,once
TGTGCCAGCAGTCCCAGGGATTATGGCTACACCTTC,CASSPRDYGYTF,12,TRBV6-5,-,TRBJ1-2,-
TGCGCCAGCAGTGGCACTAGCGGTAGCACAGATACGCAGTATTTT,CASSGTSGSTDTQYF,15,TRBV10-1,TRBD2,TRBJ2-3,-
TGTGCCATCAGTGGAACAGGGGCTGGGACTGAAGCTTTCTTT,CAISGTGAGTEAFF,14,TRBV10-3,TRBD1,TRBJ1-1,-
TGTGCCAGCAGCTTGCCTAGTGGGTACGAGCAGTACTTC,CASSLPSGYEQYF,13,TRBV7-2,-,TRBJ2-7,-
TGTGCCAGCAGCTATAGAGGTGGGGGCGTTAACTATGGCTACACCTTC,CASSYRGGGVNYGYTF,16,TRBV7-2,-,TRBJ1-2,-
TGTGCCAGCAGTGCCCAGGGGGCAGGCTACGAGCAGTACTTC,CASSAQGAGYEQYF,14,TRBV9,TRBD1,TRBJ2-7,few
TGTGCCAGCAGTTTGATAGCGGGGAGGCCCCAAGAGACCCAGTACTTC,CASSLIAGRPQETQYF,16,TRBV6-2/TRBV6-3,TRBD2,TRBJ2-5,-
TGCGCCAGCAGACGGACAGGGGATGAAAAACTGTTTTTT,CASRRTGDEKLFF,13,TRBV5-1,TRBD1,TRBJ1-4,-
TGCGCCAGCAGCTCCTCAGGGCTGGGGCAACAAGAGACCCAGTACTTC,CASSSSGLGQQETQYF,16,TRBV5-1,-,TRBJ2-5,-
TGCAGTTTACAGGGTCGAGGCACAGATACGCAGTATTTT,CSLQGRGTDTQYF,13,TRBV29-1,-,TRBJ2-3,once
TGTGCCAGCAGTTTATACAAGGGGGCCACTGAAGCTTTCTTT,CASSLYKGATEAFF,14,TRBV27,TRBD1,TRBJ1-1,-
TGCGCCAGCAGCTTCCCGCAGGGGGCAGGAAACTCTGGGGCCAACGTCCTGACTTTC,CASSFPQGAGNSGANVLTF,19,TRBV5-1,TRBD1,TRBJ2-6,-
TGTGCCTGGGCCGCACAGGGGGGGACTGAAGCTTTCTTT,CAWAAQGGTEAFF,13,TRBV30,TRBD1,TRBJ1-1,-
TGTGCCAGCAGCCCGGGACAGGGAACCTACGAGCAGTACTTC,CASSPGQGTYEQYF,14,TRBV9,TRBD1,TRBJ2-7,-
TGTGCCAGCTCACCAAACCCCGAGGGAGAGACCCAGTACTTC,CASSPNPEGETQYF,14,TRBV18,-,TRBJ2-5,-
TGTGCCAGCAGCGGGAGGCAGGGGGCCTCACTCTCCTACAATGAGCAGTTCTTC,CASSGRQGASLSYNEQFF,18,TRBV7-9,TRBD1,TRBJ2-1,-
TGTGCCAGTAGTCCGGGATCCTCGAAGCATACGTCTGGCTACACCTTC,CASSPGSSKHTSGYTF,16,TRBV19,-,TRBJ1-2,-
TGTGCCAGCAGCTTTCAGGTAGGGGGTAGGAATTCACCCCTCCACTTT,CASSFQVGGRNSPLHF,16,TRBV7-2,-,TRBJ1-6,-
TGTGCCAGCAGTCCCAACTCGGGTCAGGGGGTGATTCAGCCCCAGCATTTT,CASSPNSGQGVIQPQHF,17,TRBV27,TRBD1,TRBJ1-5,-
TGTGCCAGCAGTTACGGCGTTACAGGGGCTAACTATGGCTACACCTTC,CASSYGVTGANYGYTF,16,TRBV6-5,TRBD1,TRBJ1-2,-
TGCAGCGTTGATAGGGTCGGACAGGGGGCGAACGGCTACACCTTC,CSVDRVGQGANGYTF,15,TRBV29-1,TRBD1,TRBJ1-2,-
TGTGCCAGCAGTCTCGGACAGGGCGTGGGGGGGACCATATATTTT,CASSLGQGVGGTIYF,15,TRBV2,TRBD1,TRBJ1-3,-
TGTGCCAGCAGCTTGGGTTTGGCGGGACAGGGATACACTGAAGCTTTCTTT,CASSLGLAGQGYTEAFF,17,TRBV5-5,TRBD1,TRBJ1-1,-
TGTGCCAGCAGTTTAGACAGGAACTCTGGAAACACCATATATTTT,CASSLDRNSGNTIYF,15,TRBV6-5,-,TRBJ1-3,-
TGTGCCAGCAGTTACTCGAAACCTGCTCGGGGTGAAAAACTGTTTTTT,CASSYSKPARGEKLFF,16,TRBV6-5,-,TRBJ1-4,-
TGCGCCAGCAGCCAAGACAGGCCCAACACCGGGGAGCTGTTTTTT,CASSQDRPNTGELFF,15,TRBV5-1,-,TRBJ2-2,-
TGTGCCAGCAGCCACCTCGGGTCCTACGAGCAGTACTTC,CASSHLGSYEQYF,13,TRBV14,-,TRBJ2-7,-
TGTGCCAGCTCACCCATTCGGCGGGTCTCCTACAATGAGCAGTTCTTC,CASSPIRRVSYNEQFF,16,TRBV18,-,TRBJ2-1,-
TGTGCCAGCAGCTTACAGATAAGAGAGGGTGGCTACACCTTC,CASSLQIREGGYTF,14,TRBV7-2,-,TRBJ1-2,-
TGTGCCAGCAGCAGAAAGAGCTCCTACAATGAGCAGTTCTTC,CASSRKSSYNEQFF,14,TRBV7-2,-,TRBJ2-1,-
TGCAGCGTCGAGGTTGGACAGGCTGGGGGCTACACCTTC,CSVEVGQAGGYTF,13,TRBV29-1,TRBD1,TRBJ1-2,few
TGCAGTGCTAGTTTAGGGGGTGTGGACACTGAAGCTTTCTTT,CSASLGGVDTEAFF,14,TRBV20-1,-,TRBJ1-1,-
TGTGCCAGCAAGCCCTGGGGAGGCGGGGAGACCCAGTACTTC,CASKPWGGGETQYF,14,TRBV13,-,TRBJ2-5,-
TGTGCCAGCAGCTTAGAGCGGGTGTGGGACACTGAAGCTTTCTTT,CASSLERVWDTEAFF,15,TRBV7-9,-,TRBJ1-1,-
TGTGCCAGCTTACAACGTGCCAGCTATGGCTACACCTTC,CASLQRASYGYTF,13,TRBV2,-,TRBJ1-2,few
TGCAGCGTCCAACAGGACTATGGCTACACCTTC,CSVQQDYGYTF,11,TRBV29-1,-,TRBJ1-2,-
TGTGCCAGCTCAGCGACAGGGCACGAGACCCAGTACTTC,CASSATGHETQYF,13,TRBV18,TRBD1,TRBJ2-5,-
TGTGCCAGCAGCCCCTTCAGCTTACGACAGGGTTTTGCCTACGAGCAGTACTTC,CASSPFSLRQGFAYEQYF,18,TRBV7-9,TRBD1,TRBJ2-7,-
TGTGCCAGCAGCGGACCGAGGGCTCAGGATGGCTACACCTTC,CASSGPRAQDGYTF,14,TRBV9,-,TRBJ1-2,-
TGTGCCAGCAGGAGGGGGACTAGCGGCACAGATACGCAGTATTTT,CASRRGTSGTDTQYF,15,TRBV6-4,TRBD2,TRBJ2-3,-
TGTGCCAGCAGCCAAGTCGGACTGACCTATGGCTACACCTTC,CASSQVGLTYGYTF,14,TRBV14,-,TRBJ1-2,-
TGTGCCAGTAGTATCCCGGCCAGACAGAACACTGAAGCTTTCTTT,CASSIPARQNTEAFF,15,TRBV19,-,TRBJ1-1,-
TGTGCCAGCAGCTTGACAGGGTATAATTCACCCCTCCACTTT,CASSLTGYNSPLHF,14,TRBV5-4,-,TRBJ1-6,-
TGTGCCAGTTCCAGGGGGGCAGGGCTCTATGGCTACACCTTC,CASSRGAGLYGYTF,14,TRBV19,TRBD1,TRBJ1-2,-
TGTGCCAGCAGTTTATCCCGACGACAGGGGTCCGGGGAGCTGTTTTTT,CASSLSRRQGSGELFF,16,TRBV27,TRBD1,TRBJ2-2,few
TGTGCCAGCAGCGCCCTACAGGGTGGATCCTACAATGAGCAGTTCTTC,CASSALQGGSYNEQFF,16,TRBV5-8,-,TRBJ2-1,many
TGTGCCAGCAGCCGGGACAGGGCTACCGGCTACACCTTC,CASSRDRATGYTF,13,TRBV6-5,TRBD1,TRBJ1-2,-
TGTGCCAGCAGTTTATCGTGGGGAGTTGGAAACACCATATATTTT,CASSLSWGVGNTIYF,15,TRBV27,-,TRBJ1-3,once
TGTGCCAGCAGTGAACGACGGGTAACGAATTCACCCCTCCACTTT,CASSERRVTNSPLHF,15,TRBV6-1,-,TRBJ1-6,-
TGTGCCAGCAGGGAAACAGGGTATCCTGGCTACACCTTC,CASRETGYPGYTF,13,TRBV14,-,TRBJ1-2,-
TGTGCCAGCAGCTTAGCGAGTACCGCCCCCAATGAGCAGTTCTTC,CASSLASTAPNEQFF,15,TRBV7-6,-,TRBJ2-1,-